This T cell receptor (beta chain) was sequenced during a study of early T cells in non-severe SARS-CoV-2 infection (dated by TCRdb to about 2021). Looking at the study overall: Because TCR sequencing relied on bulk RNA taken from unsorted whole blood, pairing of alpha and beta chains was not possible.

What the authors observed across the whole study: VDJdb matching was skewed toward anti-spike CD8 responses, so virus-specific expansions were likely underestimated and private and CD4 specificities were missed.

Libraries were made using 5' RACE. Sequencing used a NextSeq 500. In the TCR library protocol, unique molecular identifiers were attached to individual cDNA molecules to correct for PCR bias and sequencing error. Both TCR alpha and beta chains were sequenced, and tight co-correlation was observed between alpha and beta sequence abundances in each sample. As for the original processing: V gene, J gene and CDR3 annotation of TCR sequences was performed with Decombinator V4. Expanded TCRs were defined as changing significantly between any two time points under a Poisson model with p below 0.0001. TCR abundances were normalised to the total number of TCRs sequenced per sample and expressed as counts per million. TRAV1-2 paired with TRAJ12, TRAJ20 or TRAJ33 defined MAIT TCRs, while TRAV10 paired with TRAJ18 defined iNKT TCRs. VDJdb, accessed 1 November 2021, was searched for CMV, EBV and SARS-CoV-2 annotated TCRs, with TCRs annotated for multiple antigens excluded. TCRdb itself trimmed the public reads at Q25 with fastp, ran MiXCR and retained productive beta chains. Merged by CDR3 protein, the rows form single entries marked with the most common genes and DNA. The V and J calls were determined by TCRdb, not by the authors. This sample comprises fewer than 80,000 distinct CDR3 sequences, 8% to 9% of them detected only once. Roughly 12% of the sample goes to the ten largest clones.

This clonotype turned up a few times. There is no known antigen for this receptor. Per-base qualities were not stored, and no clone one base away is much larger. V lost 1 base and J lost 1 base; the stretch between them is 9 bases long. The germline V gene sets CDR1 to SGHRS and CDR2 to YFSETQ. The CDR3 contains 15 residues, cysteine and phenylalanine counted. The entry retains the CDR3 DNA only, 45 bases that are in frame from base 1. A case-control design nested within a healthcare worker cohort in London, UK, was used, with weekly nasopharyngeal swab PCR tests and blood sampling performed. Between 23 and 31 March 2020, the week of the UK lockdown, healthcare workers were enrolled and then followed up weekly for as long as 16 weeks.

The sequencing here drew on whole blood, taken at baseline. The sequence was collected from an adult who was a healthcare worker with PCR-confirmed SARS-CoV-2 infection or an uninfected control (not recorded which). The sequence is built from TRBV5-1 and TRBJ1-5; D gene: possibly TRBD1, on 5 matching bases. The DNA sequence follows: TGCGCCAGCAGCTTGCTCGGGGACAGCAATCAGCCCCAGCATTTT. Its protein is CASSLLGDSNQPQHF. The full variable domain, completed from the reference TRBV5-1 and TRBJ1-5 proteins outside the CDR3, reads KAGVTQTPRYLIKTRGQQVTLSCSPISGHRSVSWYQQTPGQGLQFLFEYFSETQRNKGNFPGRFSGRQFSNSRSEMNVSTLELGDSALYLCASSLLGDSNQPQHFGDGTRLSIL.